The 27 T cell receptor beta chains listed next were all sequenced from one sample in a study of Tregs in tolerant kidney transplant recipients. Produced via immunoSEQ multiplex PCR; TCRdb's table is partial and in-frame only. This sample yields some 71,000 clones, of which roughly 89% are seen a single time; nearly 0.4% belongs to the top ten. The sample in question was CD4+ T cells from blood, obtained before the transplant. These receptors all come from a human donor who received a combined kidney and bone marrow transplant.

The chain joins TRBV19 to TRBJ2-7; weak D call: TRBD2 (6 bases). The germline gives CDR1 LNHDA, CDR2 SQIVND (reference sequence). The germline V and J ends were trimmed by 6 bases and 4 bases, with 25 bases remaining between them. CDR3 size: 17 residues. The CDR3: CASSVTRLRGSPYEQYF. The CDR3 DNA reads TGTGCCAGTAGCGTCACACGACTCCGGGGGTCGCCGTACGAGCAGTACTTC.

This CDR3 is CASSVQEGTYNEQFF. In nucleotides, the CDR3 is TGTGCCAGCAGCGTTCAGGAGGGTACCTACAATGAGCAGTTCTTC. The gene calls are TRBV9 and TRBJ2-1; a possible D gene is TRBD2 (6 bases). The CDR3 sequence is 15 residues long. Trimming took off 2 bases at V and 2 bases at J, with 11 bases between the two ends. Germline V CDR1 and CDR2: SGDLS, YYNGEE.

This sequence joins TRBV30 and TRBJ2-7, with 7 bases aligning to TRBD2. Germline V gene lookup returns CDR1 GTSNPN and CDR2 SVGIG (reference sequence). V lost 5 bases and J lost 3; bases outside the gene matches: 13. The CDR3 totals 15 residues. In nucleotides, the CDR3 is TGTGCCTGGGGATTTAAGACTAGCAGAGGCTACGAGCAGTACTTC. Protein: CAWGFKTSRGYEQYF.

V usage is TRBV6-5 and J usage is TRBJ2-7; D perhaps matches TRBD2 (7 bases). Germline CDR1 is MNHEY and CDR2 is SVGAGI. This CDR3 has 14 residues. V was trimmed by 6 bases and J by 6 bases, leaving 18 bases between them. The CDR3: CASSYQGGEGEQYF. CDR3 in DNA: TGTGCCAGCAGCTACCAAGGGGGGGAAGGCGAGCAGTACTTC.

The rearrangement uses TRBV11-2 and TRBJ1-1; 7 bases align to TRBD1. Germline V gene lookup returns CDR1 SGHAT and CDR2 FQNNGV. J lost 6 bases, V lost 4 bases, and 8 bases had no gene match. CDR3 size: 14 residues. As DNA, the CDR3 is TGTGCCAGCAGCTCGGGTGGAACAGGGGCTGAAGCTTTCTTT. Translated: CASSSGGTGAEAFF.

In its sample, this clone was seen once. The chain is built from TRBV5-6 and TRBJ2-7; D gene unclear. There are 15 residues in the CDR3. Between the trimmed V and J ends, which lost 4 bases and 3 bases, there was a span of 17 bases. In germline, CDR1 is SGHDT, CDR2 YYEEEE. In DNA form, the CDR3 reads TGTGCCAGCAGCGGAATGGGCCCGAACAACTACGAGCAGTACTTC. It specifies CASSGMGPNNYEQYF.

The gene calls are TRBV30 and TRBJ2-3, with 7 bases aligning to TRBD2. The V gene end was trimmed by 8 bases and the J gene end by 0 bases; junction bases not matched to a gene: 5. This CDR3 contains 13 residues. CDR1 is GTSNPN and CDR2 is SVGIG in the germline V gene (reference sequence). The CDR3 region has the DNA TGTGCCAGAGCTAGCGGTAGCACAGATACGCAGTATTTT. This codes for CARASGSTDTQYF. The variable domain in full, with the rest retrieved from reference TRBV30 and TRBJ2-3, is SQTIHQWPATLVQPVGSPLSLECTVEGTSNPNLYWYRQAAGRGLQLLFYSVGIGQISSEVPQNLSASRPQDRQFILSSKKLLLSDSGFYLCARASGSTDTQYFGPGTRLTVL.

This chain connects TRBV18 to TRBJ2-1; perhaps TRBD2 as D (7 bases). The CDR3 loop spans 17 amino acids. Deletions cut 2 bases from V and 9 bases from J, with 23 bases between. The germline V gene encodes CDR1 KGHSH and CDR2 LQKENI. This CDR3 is CASSPIASGGKSREQFF. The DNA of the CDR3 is TGTGCCAGCTCACCAATCGCATCGGGGGGCAAGAGTCGTGAGCAGTTCTTC.

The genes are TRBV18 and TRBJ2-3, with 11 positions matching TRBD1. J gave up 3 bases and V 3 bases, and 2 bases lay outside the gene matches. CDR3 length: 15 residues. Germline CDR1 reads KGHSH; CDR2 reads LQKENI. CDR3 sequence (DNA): TGTGCCAGCTCACCCGGGACAGGGGGGACAGATACGCAGTATTTT. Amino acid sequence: CASSPGTGGTDTQYF.

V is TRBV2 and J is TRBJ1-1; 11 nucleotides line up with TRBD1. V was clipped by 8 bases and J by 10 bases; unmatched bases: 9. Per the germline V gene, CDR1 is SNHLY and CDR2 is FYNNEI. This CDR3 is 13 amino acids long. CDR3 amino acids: CASRTGGISVAFF. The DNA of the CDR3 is TGTGCCAGCCGGACAGGGGGCATAAGTGTAGCTTTCTTT.

CDR3 sequence reads: CASSYRGREKLFF. In nucleotides, the CDR3 is TGTGCCAGCAGTTACAGGGGGCGTGAAAAACTGTTTTTT. This chain joins TRBV27 and TRBJ1-4, with 9 bases identical to TRBD1. The V segment lost 4 bases and the J segment 7 bases; nucleotides outside the gene matches: 1. Germline V CDR1 and CDR2: MNHEY, SMNVEV (reference sequence). This CDR3 is 13 amino acids long.

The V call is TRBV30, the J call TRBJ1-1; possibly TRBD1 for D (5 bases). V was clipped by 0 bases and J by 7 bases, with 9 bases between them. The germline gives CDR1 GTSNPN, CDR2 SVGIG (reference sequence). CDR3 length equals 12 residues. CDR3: CAWSVGQLEAFF. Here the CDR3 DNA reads TGTGCCTGGAGTGTGGGGCAGCTTGAAGCTTTCTTT.

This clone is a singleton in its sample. Here the CDR3 reads CASSVGLEAATQYF. In DNA form, the CDR3 reads TGTGCCAGCAGCGTAGGTCTAGAGGCGGCGACCCAGTACTTC. The chain carries TRBV9 and TRBJ2-5; D remains ambiguous. V was clipped by 0 bases and J by 7 bases, with 13 bases between them. Germline V gene data show CDR1 as SGDLS and CDR2 as YYNGEE. The CDR3 consists of 14 residues.

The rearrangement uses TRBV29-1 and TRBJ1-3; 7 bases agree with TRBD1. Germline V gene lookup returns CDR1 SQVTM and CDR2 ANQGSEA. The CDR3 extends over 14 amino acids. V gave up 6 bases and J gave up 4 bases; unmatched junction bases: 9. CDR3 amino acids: CSVRDSLKGNTIYF. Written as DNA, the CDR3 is TGCAGCGTCCGGGACAGCTTAAAGGGAAACACCATATATTTT.

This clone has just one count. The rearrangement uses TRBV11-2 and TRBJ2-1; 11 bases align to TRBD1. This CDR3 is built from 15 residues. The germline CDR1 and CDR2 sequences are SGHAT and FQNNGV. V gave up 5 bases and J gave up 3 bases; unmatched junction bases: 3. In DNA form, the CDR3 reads TGTGCCAGCAGCCGGGGACAGGGGGGCTACAATGAGCAGTTCTTC. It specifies CASSRGQGGYNEQFF.

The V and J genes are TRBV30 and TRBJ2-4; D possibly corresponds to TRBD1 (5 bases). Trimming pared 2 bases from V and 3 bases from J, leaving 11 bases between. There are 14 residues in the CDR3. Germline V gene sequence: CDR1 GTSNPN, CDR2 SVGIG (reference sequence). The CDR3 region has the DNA TGTGCCTGGAGTTTAGGTAGGGGCAAAAACATTCAGTACTTC. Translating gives CAWSLGRGKNIQYF.

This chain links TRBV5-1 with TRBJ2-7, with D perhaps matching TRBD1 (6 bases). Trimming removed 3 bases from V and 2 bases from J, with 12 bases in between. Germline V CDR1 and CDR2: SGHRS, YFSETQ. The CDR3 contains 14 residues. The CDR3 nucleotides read TGCGCCAGCAGCTGGGACCCAGGGGCCTACGAGCAGTACTTC. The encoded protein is CASSWDPGAYEQYF.

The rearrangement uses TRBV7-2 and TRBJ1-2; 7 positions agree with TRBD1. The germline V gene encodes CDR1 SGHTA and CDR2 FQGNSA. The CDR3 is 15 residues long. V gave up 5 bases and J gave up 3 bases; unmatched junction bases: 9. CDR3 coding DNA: TGTGCCAGCAGCCGGTTAAGACAGGGTGACTATGGCTACACCTTC. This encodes CASSRLRQGDYGYTF.

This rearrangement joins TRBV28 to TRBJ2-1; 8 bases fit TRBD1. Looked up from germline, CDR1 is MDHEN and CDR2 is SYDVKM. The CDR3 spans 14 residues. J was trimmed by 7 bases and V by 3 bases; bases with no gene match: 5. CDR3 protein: CASSFYRGDNEQFF. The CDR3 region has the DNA TGTGCCAGCAGTTTCTACAGGGGGGATAATGAGCAGTTCTTC.

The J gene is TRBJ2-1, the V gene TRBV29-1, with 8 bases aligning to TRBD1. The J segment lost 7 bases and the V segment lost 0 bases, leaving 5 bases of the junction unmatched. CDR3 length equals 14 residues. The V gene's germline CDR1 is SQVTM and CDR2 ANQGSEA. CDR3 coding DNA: TGCAGCGTTGAAGACTGGACAGGGAGGAATGAGCAGTTCTTC. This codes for CSVEDWTGRNEQFF.

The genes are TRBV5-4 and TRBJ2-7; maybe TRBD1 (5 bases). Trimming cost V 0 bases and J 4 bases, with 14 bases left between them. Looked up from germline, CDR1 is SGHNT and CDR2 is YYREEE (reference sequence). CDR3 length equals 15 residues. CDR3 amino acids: CASSLVSQGAYEQYF. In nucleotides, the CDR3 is TGTGCCAGCAGCTTGGTCTCTCAGGGCGCTTACGAGCAGTACTTC.

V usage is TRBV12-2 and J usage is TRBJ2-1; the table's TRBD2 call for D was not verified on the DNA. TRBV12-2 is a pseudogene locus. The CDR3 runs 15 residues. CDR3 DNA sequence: TGTGCAAGTCGCTTAGGAGAACTAGTAGCTAATGAGCAGTTCTTC. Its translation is CASRLGELVANEQFF.

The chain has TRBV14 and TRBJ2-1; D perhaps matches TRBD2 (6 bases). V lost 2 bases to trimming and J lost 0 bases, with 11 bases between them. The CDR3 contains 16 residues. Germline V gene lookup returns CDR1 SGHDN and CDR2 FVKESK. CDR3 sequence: CASSQLAHSSYNEQFF. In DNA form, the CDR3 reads TGTGCCAGCAGCCAACTAGCGCACAGCTCCTACAATGAGCAGTTCTTC.

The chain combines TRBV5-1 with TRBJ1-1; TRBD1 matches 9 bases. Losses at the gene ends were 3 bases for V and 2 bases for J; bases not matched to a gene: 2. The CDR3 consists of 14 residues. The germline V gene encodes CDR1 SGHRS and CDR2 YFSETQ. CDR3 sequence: CASSSDRGNTEAFF. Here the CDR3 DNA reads TGCGCCAGCAGCTCGGACAGGGGAAACACTGAAGCTTTCTTT.

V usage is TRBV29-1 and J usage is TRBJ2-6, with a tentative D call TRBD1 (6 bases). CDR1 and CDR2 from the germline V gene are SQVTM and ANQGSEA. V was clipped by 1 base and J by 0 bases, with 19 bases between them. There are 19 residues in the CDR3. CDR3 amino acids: CSVEVYAAGANSGANVLTF. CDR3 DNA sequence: TGCAGCGTTGAAGTCTATGCGGCAGGGGCCAACTCTGGGGCCAACGTCCTGACTTTC.

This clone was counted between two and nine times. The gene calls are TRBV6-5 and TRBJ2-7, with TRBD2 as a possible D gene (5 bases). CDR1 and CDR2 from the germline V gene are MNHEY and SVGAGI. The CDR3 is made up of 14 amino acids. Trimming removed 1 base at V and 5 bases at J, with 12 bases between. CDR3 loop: CASSYFIGNDEQYF. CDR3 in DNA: TGTGCCAGCAGTTACTTTATCGGGAATGACGAGCAGTACTTC.

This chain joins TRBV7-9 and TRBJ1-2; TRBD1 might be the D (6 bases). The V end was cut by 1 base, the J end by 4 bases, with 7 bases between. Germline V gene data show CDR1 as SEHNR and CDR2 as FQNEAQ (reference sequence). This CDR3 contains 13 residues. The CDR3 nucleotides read TGTGCCAGCAGCTTAGAGGGGGTCTATGGCTACACCTTC. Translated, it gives CASSLEGVYGYTF.